Shown below are 29 T cell receptor beta chains from a single sample sequenced in a study of human T cells and chemical hapten exposure. MiXCR, run by TCRdb on the RACE reads, gives a single entry per CDR3 protein. The table has under 200,000 distinct CDR3 sequences, roughly a quarter seen once. Time point reported: patch test 3, about 24 weeks after DPC sensitization. Treatment: therapeutic diphenylcyclopropenone sensitization with weekly scalp DPC. Here the sequenced sample was whole blood, taken in connection with sensitization to the hapten diphenylcyclopropenone (DPC). The receptors stem from a woman between 18 and 30 years old with alopecia areata. Some clones in this sample may be carry-over from other donors' samples.

In its sample, this clonotype was seen many times. The genes are TRBV7-2 and TRBJ2-7; 8 bases agree with TRBD1. V shed 0 bases and J 0 bases; nucleotides not matched to a gene: 4. Germline V CDR1 and CDR2: SGHTA, FQGNSA. This CDR3 is 16 amino acids long. The CDR3, as DNA: TGTGCCAGCAGCTTAGCGAGGACAGGGAGCTCCTACGAGCAGTACTTC. Protein product: CASSLARTGSSYEQYF.

The V gene is TRBV7-9, the J gene TRBJ1-2; 10 bases fit TRBD1. This CDR3 comprises 13 residues. Germline V gene lookup returns CDR1 SEHNR and CDR2 FQNEAQ (reference sequence). V was clipped by 7 bases and J by 8 bases; unmatched bases: 7. The DNA for the CDR3 is TGTGCCAGCATCATAGGACAGGGGGGCGGCTACACCTTC. It codes for CASIIGQGGGYTF.

This clonotype is medium-sized (0.01 to 0.1%) within its sample. The chain joins TRBV2 to TRBJ2-5; 7 bases match TRBD2. V was clipped by 4 bases and J by 1 base; unmatched bases: 9. The CDR3 sequence is 16 residues long. Germline CDR1 reads SNHLY; CDR2 reads FYNNEI. In DNA form, the CDR3 reads TGTGCCAGCAGTGCCCGCAAACTAGCGAGCCAAGAGACCCAGTACTTC. Translated: CASSARKLASQETQYF.

The V gene is TRBV7-9, the J gene TRBJ1-1, with D unclear. The CDR3 extends over 12 amino acids. V lost 5 bases and J 4 bases, leaving 8 bases between the germline ends. CDR1 is SEHNR, CDR2 FQNEAQ, per germline (reference sequence). CDR3 coding DNA: TGTGCCAGCAGCCGCGGACTCACTGAAGCTTTCTTT. It yields the protein CASSRGLTEAFF.

This clonotype was seen a few times. The genes are TRBV4-3 and TRBJ2-7; 8 bases match TRBD1. V trimming: 4 bases; J trimming: 6 bases; junction bases outside the gene matches: 14. The CDR3 contains 16 residues. Germline V gives CDR1 LGHNA, CDR2 YSLEER. Here the CDR3 DNA reads TGCGCCAGCAGCCTTCTACATCTTCAGGGGGCCGGCGAGCAGTACTTC. It codes for CASSLLHLQGAGEQYF.

This rearrangement joins TRBV29-1 to TRBJ2-7; D possibly corresponds to TRBD2 (5 bases). The V and J ends lost 5 bases and 4 bases respectively, with 9 bases between them. There are 11 residues in the CDR3. The V gene's germline CDR1 is SQVTM and CDR2 ANQGSEA. The CDR3 sequence: CSVSRGYEQYF. The CDR3 DNA sequence: TGCAGCGTTAGTCGGGGATACGAGCAGTACTTC.

This clonotype has only a few counts. The rearrangement joins TRBV7-2 to TRBJ1-1, with 7 bases aligning to TRBD1. Unmatched junction bases numbered 2, after V lost 3 bases and J lost 4 bases. This CDR3 is 13 amino acids long. Germline V gene data show CDR1 as SGHTA and CDR2 as FQGNSA. The DNA for the CDR3 is TGTGCCAGCAGCTTTACAGGGGTCACTGAAGCTTTCTTT. This sequence encodes CASSFTGVTEAFF.

This chain uses TRBV12-3 or TRBV12-4 with TRBJ2-3; D ambiguous. V was shortened by 6 bases and J by 0 bases, with 7 bases between the two germline ends. The CDR3 extends over 13 amino acids. The CDR3, as DNA: TGTGCCAGCAGGTATGGAAGCACAGATACGCAGTATTTT. Amino acids: CASRYGSTDTQYF.

This clonotype was recorded a few times. The chain joins TRBV10-3 to TRBJ1-1, with a tentative D call TRBD1 (5 bases). V gave up 5 bases and J gave up 1 base, with 14 bases separating them. The CDR3 contains 15 residues. Germline lookup yields CDR1 ENHRY and CDR2 SYGVKD. CDR3 amino acids: CAISTTGLPNTEAFF. The CDR3, as DNA: TGTGCCATCAGTACAACGGGACTCCCGAACACTGAAGCTTTCTTT.

This clonotype showed up just a few times. The gene calls are TRBV4-1 and TRBJ2-7, with D unresolved. The CDR3 sequence is 14 residues long. The germline V and J ends were trimmed by 4 bases and 2 bases, with 12 bases remaining between them. CDR1 MGHRA and CDR2 YSYEKL come from the germline V gene. CDR3 in DNA: TGCGCCAGCAGCCCCTTTCGAGGCGCCTACGAGCAGTACTTC. It codes for CASSPFRGAYEQYF.

The V and J genes are TRBV5-1 and TRBJ2-7; TRBD1 matches at 8 bases. Per the germline V gene, CDR1 is SGHRS and CDR2 is YFSETQ. With V trimmed by 3 bases and J by 6 bases, 11 bases remained unmatched. This CDR3 comprises 15 residues. In DNA, the CDR3 is TGCGCCAGCAGCTCCCCAGTGACAGGGGTCGTCGAGCAGTACTTC. Translated: CASSSPVTGVVEQYF.

This clonotype was detected only a few times. This chain joins TRBV9 and TRBJ2-3; TRBD2 aligns across 16 bases. With 3 bases clipped from V and 10 bases from J, the junction kept 2 bases outside the gene matches. This CDR3 contains 14 residues. Germline assignment: CDR1 SGDLS and CDR2 YYNGEE. In nucleotides, the CDR3 is TGTGCCAGCAGCGGCGGGACTAGCGGGGGGGCGCAGTATTTT. This sequence encodes CASSGGTSGGAQYF.

The chain has TRBV20-1 and TRBJ1-4; TRBD1 aligns across 7 bases. The germline CDR1 and CDR2 sequences are DFQATT and SNEGSKA (reference sequence). The CDR3 consists of 15 residues. Trimming cost V 6 bases and J 4 bases; bases outside gene matches: 11. The CDR3 nucleotides are TGCAGTGCGATCCCAGGGGGGGGGTTTAATGAAAAACTGTTTTTT. Translated: CSAIPGGGFNEKLFF.

The chain employs TRBV7-2 and TRBJ2-3, with TRBD2 matching 10 bases. This CDR3 region has 16 residues. The V gene's germline CDR1 is SGHTA and CDR2 FQGNSA. The trim removed 5 bases at V and 1 base at J, leaving 6 bases unmatched. The CDR3 is CASSKAGGHGTDTQYF. The CDR3 bases are TGTGCCAGCAGCAAAGCGGGGGGGCATGGCACAGATACGCAGTATTTT.

The V call is TRBV5-1, the J call TRBJ2-7; TRBD1 might be the D (6 bases). Germline lookup yields CDR1 SGHRS and CDR2 YFSETQ. This CDR3 spans 15 amino acids. V shed 5 bases and J shed 1 base, with 16 bases lying between them. The DNA for the CDR3 is TGCGCCAGCAGTATCGGCTGGGGGCTTTCCTACGAGCAGTACTTC. Protein sequence: CASSIGWGLSYEQYF.

This chain links TRBV7-9 with TRBJ2-7, with D perhaps matching TRBD1 (5 bases). Trimming took 5 bases from V and 2 from J, leaving 19 bases between them. Germline-derived CDR1 and CDR2 are SEHNR and FQNEAQ (reference sequence). The CDR3 is 16 amino acids. The CDR3 region is CASSPPRRVETYEQYF. Here the CDR3 DNA reads TGTGCCAGCAGCCCGCCCCGCAGGGTAGAAACCTACGAGCAGTACTTC. Combining the CDR3 with reference TRBV7-9 and TRBJ2-7 gives the whole variable domain DTGVSQNPRHKITKRGQNVTFRCDPISEHNRLYWYRQTLGQGPEFLTYFQNEAQLEKSRLLSDRFSAERPKGSFSTLEIQRTEQGDSAMYLCASSPPRRVETYEQYFGPGTRLTVT.

This clonotype was seen a handful of times. The rearrangement links TRBV20-1 to TRBJ2-1; 10 positions agree with TRBD2. CDR1 is DFQATT, CDR2 SNEGSKA, per germline (reference sequence). This CDR3 region has 17 residues. The junction had 7 bases not matched to a gene; V was cut back by 0 bases and J by 2 bases. In DNA, the CDR3 is TGCAGTGCTAGAGACCCCCGGACTAGCGGTACCTACAATGAGCAGTTCTTC. This encodes CSARDPRTSGTYNEQFF.

The chain carries TRBV7-2 and TRBJ1-5, with 9 bases identical to TRBD1. Trimming at V came to 1 base and at J to 0 bases, leaving 10 bases not matched to a gene. This CDR3 has 19 amino acids. The V gene's germline CDR1 is SGHTA and CDR2 FQGNSA. CDR3 loop: CASSLETGTGSYSNQPQHF. CDR3 coding DNA: TGTGCCAGCAGCTTAGAGACCGGGACAGGGTCTTATAGCAATCAGCCCCAGCATTTT.

The CDR3 sequence is CANRYNQGYEQYF. The CDR3 DNA sequence: TGTGCCAACAGGTACAATCAAGGATACGAGCAGTACTTC. The gene calls are TRBV2 and TRBJ2-7; possibly TRBD1 for D (5 bases). Germline CDR1 SNHLY, CDR2 FYNNEI. The CDR3 is made up of 13 amino acids. The V and J ends lost 10 bases and 4 bases respectively, with 17 bases between them.

The V gene is TRBV7-9, the J gene TRBJ2-3; perhaps TRBD2 as D (7 bases). This CDR3 region has 15 residues. Germline V gene lookup returns CDR1 SEHNR and CDR2 FQNEAQ (reference sequence). V lost 5 bases, J lost 5 bases, and 17 bases lay in between. CDR3 residues: CASSPEGGRIDTQYF. CDR3 in DNA: TGTGCCAGCAGCCCTGAGGGGGGGCGAATAGATACGCAGTATTTT.

The rearrangement links TRBV20-1 to TRBJ1-1, with D unresolved. The germline V gene has CDR1 DFQATT and CDR2 SNEGSKA (reference sequence). The CDR3 is 10 residues long. V lost 7 bases to trimming and J lost 5 bases, with 8 bases between them. CDR3 loop: CSVPRTEAFF. CDR3 nucleotide sequence: TGCAGTGTCCCGAGGACTGAAGCTTTCTTT.

The chain recombines TRBV7-2 with TRBJ2-5; the D call may be TRBD1 or TRBD2 (5 bases each). With 5 bases removed from V and 4 bases from J, the gap between germline ends came to 14 bases. Germline loops: CDR1 SGHTA, CDR2 FQGNSA. This CDR3 is 14 amino acids long. The CDR3 DNA sequence: TGTGCCAGCAGCCCGAGGGCAGGGACAGAGACCCAGTACTTC. This sequence encodes CASSPRAGTETQYF.

V and J are TRBV2 and TRBJ1-6; no clear D. Germline CDR1 reads SNHLY; CDR2 reads FYNNEI. CDR3 size: 11 residues. V was pared by 6 bases and J by 10 bases, with 7 bases between. Written as DNA, the CDR3 is TGTGCCAGCAGCGAGAGATCACCCCTCCACTTT. Translation: CASSERSPLHF.

Ten or more counts support this clonotype. The V and J genes are TRBV7-2 and TRBJ2-1, with 10 bases that match TRBD2. The V and J ends lost 3 bases and 4 bases, in that order; junction bases with no gene match: 12. This CDR3 is built from 18 residues. Germline V gene data show CDR1 as SGHTA and CDR2 as FQGNSA. CDR3 in DNA: TGTGCCAGCAGCTTGGGTAGCGGGGGGACACCCCTTTACAATGAGCAGTTCTTC. Its translation: CASSLGSGGTPLYNEQFF.

The genes are TRBV4-3 and TRBJ2-7, with a tentative D call TRBD2 (5 bases). Germline V gene lookup returns CDR1 LGHNA and CDR2 YSLEER. The CDR3 extends over 13 amino acids. The germline V and J ends were trimmed by 1 base and 5 bases, with 9 bases remaining between them. CDR3 residues: CASSQVWGDEQYF. DNA of the CDR3: TGCGCCAGCAGCCAAGTCTGGGGAGACGAGCAGTACTTC.

The CDR3 is CASSQSSGSYNSPLHF. DNA for the CDR3: TGTGCCAGCAGCCAAAGTTCGGGATCCTATAATTCACCCCTCCACTTT. The rearrangement uses TRBV4-2 and TRBJ1-6; D remains ambiguous. The CDR3 consists of 16 residues. Trimming cost V 2 bases and J 1 base, with 9 bases left between them. Germline loops: CDR1 LGHNA, CDR2 YNFKEQ.

The rearrangement links TRBV20-1 to TRBJ1-1; maybe TRBD1 (5 bases). Germline values: CDR1 DFQATT, CDR2 SNEGSKA (reference sequence). The CDR3 length is 13 residues. V was cut by 6 bases and J by 0 bases, with 11 bases left in between. The CDR3 region has the DNA TGCAGTGCCAGGAGGGACCTGAACACTGAAGCTTTCTTT. Residues: CSARRDLNTEAFF.

The genes are TRBV25-1 and TRBJ1-6, with TRBD1 identical over 9 bases. Germline V CDR1 and CDR2: MGHDK, SYGVNS. The CDR3 extends over 18 amino acids. V gave up 4 bases and J gave up 4 bases; unmatched junction bases: 11. The CDR3 DNA reads as TGTGCCAGCAGTGGCCCAAACAGGGGGCGATTTTATAATTCACCCCTCCACTTT. Its protein product is CASSGPNRGRFYNSPLHF.

As DNA, the CDR3 is TGTGCCAGCAGTTCTAGTCCGGTTGGTGAGCAGTTCTTC. Translated: CASSSSPVGEQFF. V and J are TRBV5-5 and TRBJ2-1; no clear D. Trimming removed 5 bases from V and 9 bases from J, with 15 bases in between. Germline values: CDR1 SGHKS, CDR2 YYEKEE (reference sequence). This CDR3 comprises 13 residues.